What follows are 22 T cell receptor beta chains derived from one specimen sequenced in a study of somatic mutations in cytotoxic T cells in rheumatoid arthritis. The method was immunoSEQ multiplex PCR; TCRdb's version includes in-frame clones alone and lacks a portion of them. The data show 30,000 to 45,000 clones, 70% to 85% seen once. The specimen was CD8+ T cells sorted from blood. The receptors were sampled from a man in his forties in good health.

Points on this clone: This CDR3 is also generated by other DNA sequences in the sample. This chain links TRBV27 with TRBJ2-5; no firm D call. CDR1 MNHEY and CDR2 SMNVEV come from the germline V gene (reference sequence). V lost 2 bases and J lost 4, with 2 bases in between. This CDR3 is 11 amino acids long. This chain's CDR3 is CASSLGETQYF. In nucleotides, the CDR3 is TGTGCCAGCAGTTTAGGAGAGACCCAGTACTTC.

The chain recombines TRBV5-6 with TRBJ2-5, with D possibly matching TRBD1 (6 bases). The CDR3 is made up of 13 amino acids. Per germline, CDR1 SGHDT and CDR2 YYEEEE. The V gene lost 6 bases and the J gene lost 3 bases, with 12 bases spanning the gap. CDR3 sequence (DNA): TGTGCCAGCAAAACAGGGATCGAAGAGACCCAGTACTTC. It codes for CASKTGIEETQYF.

The CDR3 reads CASSPTGNTEAFF. In nucleotides, the CDR3 is TGTGCCAGCAGCCCGACAGGGAACACTGAAGCTTTCTTT. J is TRBJ1-1 and V is TRBV14, with D perhaps TRBD1 (6 bases). There are 13 residues in the CDR3. The V gene's germline CDR1 is SGHDN and CDR2 FVKESK. Trimming stripped 4 bases from V and 1 base from J, with 7 bases between.

CDR3 nucleotide sequence: TGTGCCAGCTTCCCGGGACAGGGGTTCCATGGCTACACCTTC. Its protein product is CASFPGQGFHGYTF. The rearrangement links TRBV28 to TRBJ1-2, with 10 positions matching TRBD1. The ends lost 8 bases at V and 6 bases at J; junction bases unmatched: 9. The CDR3 is 14 amino acids. Germline CDR1 and CDR2: MDHEN and SYDVKM.

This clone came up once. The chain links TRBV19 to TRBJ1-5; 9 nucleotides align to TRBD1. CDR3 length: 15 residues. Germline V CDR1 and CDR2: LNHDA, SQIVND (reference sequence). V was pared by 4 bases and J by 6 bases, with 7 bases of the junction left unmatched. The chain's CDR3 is CASSTQQGAGQPQHF. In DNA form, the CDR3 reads TGTGCCAGTAGTACCCAACAGGGGGCGGGTCAGCCCCAGCATTTT.

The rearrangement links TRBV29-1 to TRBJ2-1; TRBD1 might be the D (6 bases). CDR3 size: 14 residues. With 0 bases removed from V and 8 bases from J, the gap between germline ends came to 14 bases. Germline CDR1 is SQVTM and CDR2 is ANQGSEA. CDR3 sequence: CSVEDLITGYEQFF. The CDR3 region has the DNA TGCAGCGTTGAAGACCTAATTACAGGGTATGAGCAGTTCTTC.

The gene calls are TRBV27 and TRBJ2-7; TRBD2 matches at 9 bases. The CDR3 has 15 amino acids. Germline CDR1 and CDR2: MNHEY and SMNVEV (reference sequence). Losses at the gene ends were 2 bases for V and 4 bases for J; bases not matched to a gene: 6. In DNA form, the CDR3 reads TGTGCCAGCAGTTTAGGGGCTAGCGGGACTTACGAGCAGTACTTC. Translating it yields CASSLGASGTYEQYF.

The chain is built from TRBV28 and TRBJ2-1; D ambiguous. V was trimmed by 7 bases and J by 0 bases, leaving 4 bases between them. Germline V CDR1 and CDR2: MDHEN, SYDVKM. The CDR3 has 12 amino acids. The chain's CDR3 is CASKGSYNEQFF. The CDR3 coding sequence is TGTGCCAGCAAGGGCTCCTACAATGAGCAGTTCTTC.

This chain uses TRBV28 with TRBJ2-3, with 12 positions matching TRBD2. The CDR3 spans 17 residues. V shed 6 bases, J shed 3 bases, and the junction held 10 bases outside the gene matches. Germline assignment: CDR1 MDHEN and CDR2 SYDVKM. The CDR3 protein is CASSLLAGGARTDTQYF. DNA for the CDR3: TGTGCCAGCAGCCTACTAGCGGGAGGTGCTAGAACAGATACGCAGTATTTT.

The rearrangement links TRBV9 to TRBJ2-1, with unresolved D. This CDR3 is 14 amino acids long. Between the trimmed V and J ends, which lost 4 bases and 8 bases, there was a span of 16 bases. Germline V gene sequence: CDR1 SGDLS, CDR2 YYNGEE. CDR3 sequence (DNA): TGTGCCAGCAGCCCCCTCTTTTCGAGCCATGAGCAGTTCTTC. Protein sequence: CASSPLFSSHEQFF. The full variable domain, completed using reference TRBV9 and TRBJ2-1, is DSGVTQTPKHLITATGQRVTLRCSPRSGDLSVYWYQQSLDQGLQFLIQYYNGEERAKGNILERFSAQQFPDLHSELNLSSLELGDSALYFCASSPLFSSHEQFFGPGTRLTVL.

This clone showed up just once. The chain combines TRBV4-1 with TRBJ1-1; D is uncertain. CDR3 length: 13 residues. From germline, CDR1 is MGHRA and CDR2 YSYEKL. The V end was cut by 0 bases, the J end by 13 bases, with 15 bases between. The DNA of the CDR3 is TGCGCCAGCAGCCAAGAACAAGGTAGAAGCGATTTCTTT. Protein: CASSQEQGRSDFF.

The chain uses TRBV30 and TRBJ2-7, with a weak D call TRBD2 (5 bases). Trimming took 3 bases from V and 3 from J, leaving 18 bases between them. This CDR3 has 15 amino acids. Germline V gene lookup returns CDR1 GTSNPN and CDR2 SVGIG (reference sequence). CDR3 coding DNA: TGTGCCTGGAGAAAAGGGAGACGCGGAGACTACGAGCAGTACTTC. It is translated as CAWRKGRRGDYEQYF. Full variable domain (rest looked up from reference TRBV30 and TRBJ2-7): SQTIHQWPATLVQPVGSPLSLECTVEGTSNPNLYWYRQAAGRGLQLLFYSVGIGQISSEVPQNLSASRPQDRQFILSSKKLLLSDSGFYLCAWRKGRRGDYEQYFGPGTRLTVT.

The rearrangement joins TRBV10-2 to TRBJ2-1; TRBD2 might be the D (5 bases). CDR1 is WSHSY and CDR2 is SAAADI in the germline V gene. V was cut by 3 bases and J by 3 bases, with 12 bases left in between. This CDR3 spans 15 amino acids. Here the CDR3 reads CASSEPLAYYNEQFF. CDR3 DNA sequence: TGCGCCAGCAGTGAACCCCTAGCTTACTACAATGAGCAGTTCTTC.

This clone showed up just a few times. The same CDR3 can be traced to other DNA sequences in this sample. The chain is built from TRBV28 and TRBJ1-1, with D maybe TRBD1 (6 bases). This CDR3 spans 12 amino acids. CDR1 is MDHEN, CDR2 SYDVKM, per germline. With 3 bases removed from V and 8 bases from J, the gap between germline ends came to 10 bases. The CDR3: CASSFSGTEAFF. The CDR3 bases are TGTGCCAGCAGTTTTTCCGGGACAGAAGCTTTCTTT.

CDR3 in DNA: TGTGCCAGCAGCTTAGTCAATGAGCAGTTCTTC. It codes for CASSLVNEQFF. The chain combines TRBV7-6 with TRBJ2-1; no firm D call. CDR1 is SGHVS, CDR2 FNYEAQ, per germline. CDR3 length equals 11 residues. Trimming pared 1 base from V and 6 bases from J, leaving 1 base between. Supplemented by reference TRBV7-6 and TRBJ2-1, the full variable domain reads GAGVSQSPRYKVTKRGQDVALRCDPISGHVSLYWYRQALGQGPEFLTYFNYEAQQDKSGLPNDRFSAERPEGSISTLTIQRTEQRDSAMYRCASSLVNEQFFGPGTRLTVL.

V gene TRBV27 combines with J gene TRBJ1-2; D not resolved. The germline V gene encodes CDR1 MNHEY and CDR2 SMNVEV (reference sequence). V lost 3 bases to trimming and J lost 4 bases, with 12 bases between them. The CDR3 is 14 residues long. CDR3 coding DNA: TGTGCCAGCAGTTTGAGCAATCCCTCCTATGGCTACACCTTC. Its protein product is CASSLSNPSYGYTF.

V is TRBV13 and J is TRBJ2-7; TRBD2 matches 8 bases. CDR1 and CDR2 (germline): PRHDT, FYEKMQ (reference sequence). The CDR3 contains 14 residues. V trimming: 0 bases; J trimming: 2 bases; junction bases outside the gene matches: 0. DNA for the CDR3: TGTGCCAGCAGCTTAGGGACTAGCGCCTACGAGCAGTACTTC. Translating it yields CASSLGTSAYEQYF.

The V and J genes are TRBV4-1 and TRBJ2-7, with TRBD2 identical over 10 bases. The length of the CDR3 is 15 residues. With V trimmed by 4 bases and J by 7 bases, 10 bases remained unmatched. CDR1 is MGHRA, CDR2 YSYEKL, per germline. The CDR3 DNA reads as TGCGCCAGCAGCCCGCACCTAGCGGGAGAAGGTGAGCAGTACTTC. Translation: CASSPHLAGEGEQYF.

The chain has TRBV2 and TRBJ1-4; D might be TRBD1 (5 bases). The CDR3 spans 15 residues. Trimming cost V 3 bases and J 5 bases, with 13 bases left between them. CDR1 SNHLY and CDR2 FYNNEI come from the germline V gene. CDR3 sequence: CASSESGGDNEKLFF. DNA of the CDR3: TGTGCCAGCAGTGAGAGCGGAGGGGACAATGAAAAACTGTTTTTT.

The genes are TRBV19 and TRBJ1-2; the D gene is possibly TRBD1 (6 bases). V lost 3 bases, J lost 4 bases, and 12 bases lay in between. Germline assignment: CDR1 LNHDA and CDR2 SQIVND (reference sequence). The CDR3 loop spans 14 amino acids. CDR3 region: CASSMAGGGYGYTF. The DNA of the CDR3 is TGTGCCAGTAGTATGGCCGGGGGCGGCTATGGCTACACCTTC.

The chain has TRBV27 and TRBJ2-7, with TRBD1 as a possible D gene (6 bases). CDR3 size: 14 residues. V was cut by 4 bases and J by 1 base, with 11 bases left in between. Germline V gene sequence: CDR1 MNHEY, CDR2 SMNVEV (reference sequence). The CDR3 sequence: CASSYDRSSYEQYF. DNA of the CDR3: TGTGCCAGCAGTTATGACAGGTCGTCCTACGAGCAGTACTTC.

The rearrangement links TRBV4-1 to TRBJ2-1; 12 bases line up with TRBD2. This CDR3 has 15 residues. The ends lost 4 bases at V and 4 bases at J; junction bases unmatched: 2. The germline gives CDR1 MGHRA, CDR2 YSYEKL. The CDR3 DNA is TGCGCCAGCAGCCGGACTAGCGGGGATTACAATGAGCAGTTCTTC. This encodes CASSRTSGDYNEQFF.